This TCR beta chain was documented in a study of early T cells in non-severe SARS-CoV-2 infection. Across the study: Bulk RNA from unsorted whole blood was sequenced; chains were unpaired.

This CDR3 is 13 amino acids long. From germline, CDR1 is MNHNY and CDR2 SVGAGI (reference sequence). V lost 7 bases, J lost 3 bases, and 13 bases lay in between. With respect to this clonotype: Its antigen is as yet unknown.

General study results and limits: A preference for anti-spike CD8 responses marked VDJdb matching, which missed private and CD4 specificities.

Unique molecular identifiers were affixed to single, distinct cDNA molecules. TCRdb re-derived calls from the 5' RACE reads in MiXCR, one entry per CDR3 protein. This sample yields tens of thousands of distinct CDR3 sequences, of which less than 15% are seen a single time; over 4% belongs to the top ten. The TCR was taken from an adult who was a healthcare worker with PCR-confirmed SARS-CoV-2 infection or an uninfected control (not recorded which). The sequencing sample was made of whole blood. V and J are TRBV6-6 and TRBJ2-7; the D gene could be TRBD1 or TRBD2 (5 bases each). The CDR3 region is CASIGESSYEQYF. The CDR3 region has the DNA TGTGCCAGCATAGGGGAGTCCAGCTACGAGCAGTACTTC.